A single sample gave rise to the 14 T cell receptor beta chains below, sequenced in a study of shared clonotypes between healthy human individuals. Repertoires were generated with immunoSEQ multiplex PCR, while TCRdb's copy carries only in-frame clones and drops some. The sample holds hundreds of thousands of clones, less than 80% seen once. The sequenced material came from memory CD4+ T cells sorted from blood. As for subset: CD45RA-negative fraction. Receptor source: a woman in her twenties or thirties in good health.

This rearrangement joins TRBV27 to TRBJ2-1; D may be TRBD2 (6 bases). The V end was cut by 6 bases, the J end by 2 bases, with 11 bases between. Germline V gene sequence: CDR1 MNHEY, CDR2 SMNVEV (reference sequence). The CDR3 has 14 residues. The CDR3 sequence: CASSFGGAYNEQFF. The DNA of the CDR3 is TGTGCCAGCAGCTTCGGAGGGGCCTACAATGAGCAGTTCTTC.

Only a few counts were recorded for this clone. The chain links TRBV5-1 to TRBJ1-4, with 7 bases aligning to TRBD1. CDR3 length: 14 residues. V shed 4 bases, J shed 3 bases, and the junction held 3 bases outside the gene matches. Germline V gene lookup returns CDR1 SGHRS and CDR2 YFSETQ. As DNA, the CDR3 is TGCGCCAGCAGCGACAGGGAGGCTAATGAAAAACTGTTTTTT. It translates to CASSDREANEKLFF.

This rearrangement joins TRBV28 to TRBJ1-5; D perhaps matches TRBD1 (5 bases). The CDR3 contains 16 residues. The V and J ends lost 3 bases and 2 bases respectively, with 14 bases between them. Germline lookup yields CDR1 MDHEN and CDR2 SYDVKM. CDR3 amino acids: CASSFRGGRRNQPQHF. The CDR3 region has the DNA TGTGCCAGCAGTTTTAGGGGAGGGAGGCGCAATCAGCCCCAGCATTTT. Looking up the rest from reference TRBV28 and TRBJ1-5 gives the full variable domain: DVKVTQSSRYLVKRTGEKVFLECVQDMDHENMFWYRQDPGLGLRLIYFSYDVKMKEKGDIPEGYSVSREKKERFSLILESASTNQTSMYLCASSFRGGRRNQPQHFGDGTRLSIL.

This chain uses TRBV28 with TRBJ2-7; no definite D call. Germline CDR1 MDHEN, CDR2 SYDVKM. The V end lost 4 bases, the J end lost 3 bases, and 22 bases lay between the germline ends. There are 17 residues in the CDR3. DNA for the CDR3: TGTGCCAGCAGTTCATTCCGTTCCGAGACACGTCGCTACGAGCAGTACTTC. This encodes CASSSFRSETRRYEQYF. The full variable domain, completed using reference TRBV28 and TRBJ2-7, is DVKVTQSSRYLVKRTGEKVFLECVQDMDHENMFWYRQDPGLGLRLIYFSYDVKMKEKGDIPEGYSVSREKKERFSLILESASTNQTSMYLCASSSFRSETRRYEQYFGPGTRLTVT.

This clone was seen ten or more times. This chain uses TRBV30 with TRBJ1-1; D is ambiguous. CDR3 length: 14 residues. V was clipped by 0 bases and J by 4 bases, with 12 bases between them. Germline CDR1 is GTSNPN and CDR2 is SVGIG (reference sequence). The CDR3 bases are TGTGCCTGGAGTGTTATAAGGGCGGGCACTGAAGCTTTCTTT. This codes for CAWSVIRAGTEAFF. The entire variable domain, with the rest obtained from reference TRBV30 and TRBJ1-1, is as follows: SQTIHQWPATLVQPVGSPLSLECTVEGTSNPNLYWYRQAAGRGLQLLFYSVGIGQISSEVPQNLSASRPQDRQFILSSKKLLLSDSGFYLCAWSVIRAGTEAFFGQGTRLTVV.

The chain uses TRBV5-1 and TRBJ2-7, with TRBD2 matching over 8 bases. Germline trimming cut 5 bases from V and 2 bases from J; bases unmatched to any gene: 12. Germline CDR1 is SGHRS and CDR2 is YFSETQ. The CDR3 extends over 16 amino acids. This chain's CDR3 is CASSPEGLAGAYEQYF. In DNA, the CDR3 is TGCGCCAGCAGTCCCGAGGGGCTAGCGGGCGCCTACGAGCAGTACTTC.

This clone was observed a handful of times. The CDR3 bases are TGCGCCAGCAGCTTGTTAGCGCAACCTCAGTTCTTC. Protein sequence: CASSLLAQPQFF. The chain recombines TRBV5-1 with TRBJ2-1, with D maybe TRBD2 (5 bases). The V gene lost 1 base and the J gene lost 13 bases, with 12 bases spanning the gap. The length of the CDR3 is 12 residues. The germline V gene encodes CDR1 SGHRS and CDR2 YFSETQ.

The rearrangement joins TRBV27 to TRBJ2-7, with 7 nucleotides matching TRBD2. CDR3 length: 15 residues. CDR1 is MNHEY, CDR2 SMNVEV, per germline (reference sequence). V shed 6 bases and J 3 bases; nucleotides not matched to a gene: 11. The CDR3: CASSRASGVNYEQYF. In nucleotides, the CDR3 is TGTGCCAGCAGCAGGGCAAGCGGGGTTAACTACGAGCAGTACTTC.

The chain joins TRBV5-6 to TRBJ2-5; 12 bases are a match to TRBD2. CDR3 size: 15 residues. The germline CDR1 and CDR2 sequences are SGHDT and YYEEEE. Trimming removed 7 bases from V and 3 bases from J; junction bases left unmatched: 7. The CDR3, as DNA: TGTGCCAGCGCCGGGCTAGCGGGAGGGGAAGAGACCCAGTACTTC. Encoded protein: CASAGLAGGEETQYF.

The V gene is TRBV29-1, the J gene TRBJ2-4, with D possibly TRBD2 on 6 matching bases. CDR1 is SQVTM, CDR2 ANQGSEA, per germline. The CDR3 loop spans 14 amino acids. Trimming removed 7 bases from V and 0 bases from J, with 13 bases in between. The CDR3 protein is CSARGGGAKNIQYF. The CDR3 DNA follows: TGCAGCGCCCGGGGAGGTGGAGCCAAAAACATTCAGTACTTC.

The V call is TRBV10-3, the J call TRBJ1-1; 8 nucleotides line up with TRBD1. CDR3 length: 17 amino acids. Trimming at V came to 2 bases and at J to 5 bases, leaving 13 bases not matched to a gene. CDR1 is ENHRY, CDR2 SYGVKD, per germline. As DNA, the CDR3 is TGTGCCATCAGTGAGGGGGACTATTATCGGACAGGGACTGAAGCTTTCTTT. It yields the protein CAISEGDYYRTGTEAFF.

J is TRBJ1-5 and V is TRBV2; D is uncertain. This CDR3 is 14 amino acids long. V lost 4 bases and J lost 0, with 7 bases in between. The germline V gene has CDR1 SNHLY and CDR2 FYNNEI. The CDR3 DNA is TGTGCCAGCAGTGGAGGATATAGCAATCAGCCCCAGCATTTT. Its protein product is CASSGGYSNQPQHF.

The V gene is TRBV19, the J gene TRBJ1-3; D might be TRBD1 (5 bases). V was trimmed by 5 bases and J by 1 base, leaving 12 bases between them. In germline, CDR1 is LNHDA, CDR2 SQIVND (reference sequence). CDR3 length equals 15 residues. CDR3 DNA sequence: TGTGCCAGTAGTCGGGGCGTAAGTTCTGGAAACACCATATATTTT. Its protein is CASSRGVSSGNTIYF.

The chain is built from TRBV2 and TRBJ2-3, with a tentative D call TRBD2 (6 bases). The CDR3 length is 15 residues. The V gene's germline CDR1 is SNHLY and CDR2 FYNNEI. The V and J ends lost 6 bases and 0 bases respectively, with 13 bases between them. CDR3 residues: CASRLLASSTDTQYF. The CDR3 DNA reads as TGTGCCAGCAGACTTCTAGCGTCTAGCACAGATACGCAGTATTTT.